Listed below are T cell receptor beta chains from one sample, sequenced in a study of OX40 agonist ivuxolimab in advanced cancers. Sequencing used immunoSEQ multiplex PCR; TCRdb keeps in-frame clones, though not all of them. The repertoire consists of about 11,000 clones, with 75% to 85% occurring once and the leading ten covering almost 40%. This material consisted of CD4+ or CD8+ T cells sorted from blood, taken in a trial of the OX40 agonist ivuxolimab. The origin of the receptors is an adult with an advanced solid tumor such as melanoma, head and neck, liver or kidney cancer. Both conserved end residues are part of each CDR3. The D gene is left open where the match is weak. Clone size is shown for a subset of rows, as once, few, many or a class of expanded clone.

clone_size j_call d_call v_call cdr3_aa cdr3_nt
NA TRBJ1-1 TRBD1 TRBV11-1 CASSLGQGALAFF TGTGCCAGCAGCTTGGGACAGGGGGCCTTAGCTTTCTTT
NA TRBJ1-1 TRBD1 TRBV6-5 CASSQPTGGVFDAFF TGTGCCAGCAGCCAGCCGACAGGGGGTGTTTTTGACGCTTTCTTT
NA TRBJ1-4 TRBD1 TRBV28 CASRNQGGWDEKLFF TGTGCCAGCAGAAACCAGGGGGGCTGGGATGAAAAACTGTTTTTT
medium-sized TRBJ2-7 TRBD2 TRBV7-9 CASSSTAGLAGYEQYF TGTGCCAGCAGCTCCACCGCGGGACTAGCGGGCTACGAGCAGTACTTC
NA TRBJ2-3 NA TRBV19 CASSIRPTTGDTQYF TGTGCCAGTAGTATCCGCCCTACCACCGGAGATACGCAGTATTTT
NA TRBJ1-2 NA TRBV9 CASSVERGNYGYTF TGTGCCAGCAGCGTAGAGAGGGGGAACTATGGCTACACCTTC
NA TRBJ2-5 NA TRBV11-1 CASSSWAVQAETQYF TGTGCCAGCAGCTCGTGGGCCGTGCAGGCAGAGACCCAGTACTTC
NA TRBJ2-1 NA TRBV11-3 CASSLTQDSYNEQFF TGTGCCAGCAGCTTAACCCAGGACTCATACAATGAGCAGTTCTTC
NA TRBJ1-2 TRBD1 TRBV28 CASSYRGLWGYTF TGTGCCAGCAGTTACAGGGGCCTGTGGGGCTACACCTTC
NA TRBJ2-4 NA TRBV9 CASSGGIGTYNQYF TGTGCCAGCAGCGGAGGCATCGGGACTTACAATCAGTACTTC
NA TRBJ1-6 NA TRBV5-5 CASSLFEGYNSPLHF TGTGCCAGCAGCTTATTTGAGGGGTATAATTCACCCCTCCACTTT
NA TRBJ1-1 NA TRBV9 CASSVAGGWKAFF TGTGCCAGCAGCGTAGCTGGGGGGTGGAAAGCTTTCTTT
NA TRBJ1-2 TRBD1 TRBV7-9 CASSPGQGAYGYTF TGTGCCAGCAGCCCAGGCCAGGGGGCCTATGGCTACACCTTC
NA TRBJ2-1 TRBD1 TRBV7-2 CASSPGTGTNEQFF TGTGCCAGCAGCCCCGGGACAGGGACCAATGAGCAGTTCTTC
NA TRBJ2-1 NA TRBV11-2 CASSPGGQAFNEQFF TGTGCCAGCAGCCCGGGGGGACAGGCTTTTAATGAGCAGTTCTTC
once TRBJ1-5 NA TRBV27 CASSSRQTNQPQHF TGTGCCAGCAGTTCCCGACAGACCAATCAGCCCCAGCATTTT
NA TRBJ2-3 NA TRBV6-4 CASSDSQGSTDTQYF TGTGCCAGCAGTGACTCCCAGGGAAGCACAGATACGCAGTATTTT
NA TRBJ1-5 NA TRBV27 CASSFGGNNQPQHF TGTGCCAGCAGTTTCGGGGGGAACAATCAGCCCCAGCATTTT
NA TRBJ2-3 NA TRBV7-8 CASSLAGTTDTQYF TGTGCCAGCAGCTTAGCGGGAACTACAGATACGCAGTATTTT
NA TRBJ2-7 NA TRBV11-1 CASGFTYEQYF TGTGCCAGCGGATTTACCTACGAGCAGTACTTC
medium-sized TRBJ1-6 TRBD1 TRBV6-1 CASSRETGDNSPLHF TGTGCCAGCAGTAGGGAGACAGGGGATAATTCACCCCTCCACTTT
NA TRBJ2-7 NA TRBV6-1 CASSPPFTYEQYF TGTGCCAGCTCACCACCGTTCACCTACGAGCAGTACTTC
NA TRBJ2-6 NA TRBV6-5 CASSYEGSGANVLTF TGTGCCAGCAGTTACGAGGGCTCTGGGGCCAACGTCCTGACTTTC
NA TRBJ2-1 NA TRBV29-1 CSVEGRPNEQFF TGCAGCGTTGAGGGCAGACCTAATGAGCAGTTCTTC
NA TRBJ2-5 NA TRBV6-1 CASSPTGKETQYF TGTGCCAGCAGTCCGACAGGCAAAGAGACCCAGTACTTC
NA TRBJ1-3 NA TRBV7-8 CASSSYRVSSGNTIYF TGTGCCAGCAGCTCCTACAGGGTCTCCTCTGGAAACACCATATATTTT
NA TRBJ2-7 TRBD1 TRBV11-2 CASSYGTGSYEQYF TGTGCCAGCAGCTACGGGACAGGGTCCTACGAGCAGTACTTC
NA TRBJ2-2 NA TRBV30 CAWTAFTGELFF TGTGCCTGGACGGCCTTCACCGGGGAGCTGTTTTTT
once TRBJ2-5 NA TRBV19 CASTNTPRETQYF TGTGCCAGTACTAACACCCCACGGGAGACCCAGTACTTC
once TRBJ1-1 TRBD1 TRBV7-9 CASSLGVVDREEAFF TGTGCCAGCAGCTTAGGGGTGGTAGACAGGGAAGAAGCTTTCTTT
medium-sized TRBJ2-3 NA TRBV6-4 CASSRSGLGADTQYF TGTGCCAGCAGTCGTAGCGGTCTAGGGGCAGATACGCAGTATTTT
once TRBJ2-7 TRBD1 TRBV6-1 CASSWDSAYEQYF TGTGCCAGCAGTTGGGACAGTGCCTACGAGCAGTACTTC